In this sample, the clone carrying this T cell receptor (beta chain) turned up a few times. The antigen remains unidentified. The data belong to a study of beta chain features in type 1 diabetes. Study-wide context: Sorted cells from all samples, numbering roughly 100,000,000, were examined. Notes on the study in general: Type 1 diabetes patients showed a moderate but significant shortening of TCRB CDR3s in all four CD4+ subsets. There were fewer insertions and more deletions at the VDJ junctions of type 1 diabetes patients. The study found that naive, central memory and Treg TCRB repertoires appeared more similar in patients than in healthy donors.

The whole isolated RNA underwent reverse transcription, so sequencing captured expressed TCRB transcripts. Here immunoSEQ multiplex PCR was the method, and the copy in TCRdb shows in-frame clones only, minus some. Of hundreds of thousands of clones detected, around 15% appear once; the ten largest clones hold nearly 0.04%. Each population that was sorted was more than 95% pure. Per germline, CDR1 KGHSH and CDR2 LQKENI. After removal of 9 bases from V and 4 bases from J, the junction contained 7 bases not matched to a gene. The CDR3 runs 13 residues. The rearrangement uses TRBV18 and TRBJ2-3; TRBD2 aligns across 7 bases. Source material: naive CD4+ T cells from blood. The source is a man aged 18 to 30 with type 1 diabetes. The CDR3 nucleotides read TGTGCCAGTGAAGCGGGGTCGCCAGATACGCAGTATTTT. It is translated as CASEAGSPDTQYF.